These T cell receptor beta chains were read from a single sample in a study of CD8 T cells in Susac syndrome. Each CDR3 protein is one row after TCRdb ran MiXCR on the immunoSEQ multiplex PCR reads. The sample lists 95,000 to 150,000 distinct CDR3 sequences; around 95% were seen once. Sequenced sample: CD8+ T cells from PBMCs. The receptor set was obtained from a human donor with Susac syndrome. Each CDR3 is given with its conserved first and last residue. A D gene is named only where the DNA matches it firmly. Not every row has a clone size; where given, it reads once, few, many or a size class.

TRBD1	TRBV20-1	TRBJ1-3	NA	TGCAGTGCCGAGTACGACAGGGGCTACTCTGGAAACACCATATATTTT	CSAEYDRGYSGNTIYF
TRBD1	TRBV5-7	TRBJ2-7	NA	TGTGCCAGCAGCTTTTTTCGGGACAGCTCCGCCTACGAGCAGTACTTC	CASSFFRDSSAYEQYF
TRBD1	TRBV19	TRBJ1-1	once	TGTGCCAGTAGTACAGGGGGACTAAGCCTGAACACTGAAGCTTTCTTT	CASSTGGLSLNTEAFF
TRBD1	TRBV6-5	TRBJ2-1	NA	TGTGCCAGCAAAACAGGGGGCTCCTACAATGAGCAGTTCTTC	CASKTGGSYNEQFF
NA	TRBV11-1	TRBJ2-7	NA	TGTGCCAGCAGCTTAAGGGAGGCCTACGAGCAGTACTTC	CASSLREAYEQYF
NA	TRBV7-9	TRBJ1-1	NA	TGTGCCAGCATCCTTAATTGGGACGGAAGAGAAGCTTTCTTT	CASILNWDGREAFF
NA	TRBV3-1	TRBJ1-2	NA	TGTGCCAGCAGCCATGGGGAGGCTAACTATGGCTACACCTTC	CASSHGEANYGYTF
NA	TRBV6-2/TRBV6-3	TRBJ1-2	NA	TGTGCCAGCACCCTCCATAGGACAGACGGCTACACCTTC	CASTLHRTDGYTF
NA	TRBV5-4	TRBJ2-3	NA	TGTGCCAGCAGCTTGCGTGTAGCGGATACGCAGTATTTT	CASSLRVADTQYF
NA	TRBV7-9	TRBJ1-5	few	TGTGCCAGCAGCCCTACAGAGAGCAATCAGCCCCAGCATTTT	CASSPTESNQPQHF
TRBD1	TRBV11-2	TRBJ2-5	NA	TGTGCCAGCAGCATAGTCTCCGGGACAGAAGAGACCCAGTACTTC	CASSIVSGTEETQYF
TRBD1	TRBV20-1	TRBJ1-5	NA	TGCAGTGCTTCGGGACAGGGAGCTTATATCAGCAATCAGCCCCAGCATTTT	CSASGQGAYISNQPQHF
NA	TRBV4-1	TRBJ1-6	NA	TGCGCCAGCAGCCAGCCAGACGGGACACCCGTTAATTCACCCCTCCACTTT	CASSQPDGTPVNSPLHF
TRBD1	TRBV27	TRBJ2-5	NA	TGTGCCAGCAGTTCGATCCGACTTGGACAGGCCCGGGAGACCCAGTACTTC	CASSSIRLGQARETQYF
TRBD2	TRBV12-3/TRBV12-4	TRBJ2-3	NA	TGTGCCAGCAGCCGACTAGCGGGGGGGCCTGGAGATACGCAGTATTTT	CASSRLAGGPGDTQYF
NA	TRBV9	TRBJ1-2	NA	TGTGCCAGCAGCGTATCAGGGCCGAACTATGGCTACACCTTC	CASSVSGPNYGYTF
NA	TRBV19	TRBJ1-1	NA	TGTGCCAGTAGCAAAAGGCAGGGGACCATGAACACTGAAGCTTTCTTT	CASSKRQGTMNTEAFF
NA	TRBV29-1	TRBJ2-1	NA	TGCAGCGTTGAGAAGAATGAGCAGTTCTTC	CSVEKNEQFF
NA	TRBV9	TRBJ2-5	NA	TGTGCCAGCAGCGCCCAAAACCGGGACTCCCAAGAGACCCAGTACTTC	CASSAQNRDSQETQYF
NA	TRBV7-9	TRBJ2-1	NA	TGTGCCAGCAGCTTAGAAGGAGGGTACAATGAGCAGTTCTTC	CASSLEGGYNEQFF